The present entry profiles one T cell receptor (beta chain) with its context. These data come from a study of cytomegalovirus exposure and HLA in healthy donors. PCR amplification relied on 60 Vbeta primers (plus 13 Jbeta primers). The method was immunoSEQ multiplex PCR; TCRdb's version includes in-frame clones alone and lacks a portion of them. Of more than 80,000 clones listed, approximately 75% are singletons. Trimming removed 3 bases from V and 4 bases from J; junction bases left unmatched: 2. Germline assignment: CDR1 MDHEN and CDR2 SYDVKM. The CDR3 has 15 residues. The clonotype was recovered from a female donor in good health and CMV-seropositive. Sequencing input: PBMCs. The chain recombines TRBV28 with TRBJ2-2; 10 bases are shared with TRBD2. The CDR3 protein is CASSLTSGSTGELFF. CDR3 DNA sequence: TGTGCCAGCAGTTTGACTAGCGGGTCCACCGGGGAGCTGTTTTTT. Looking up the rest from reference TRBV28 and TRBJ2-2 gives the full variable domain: DVKVTQSSRYLVKRTGEKVFLECVQDMDHENMFWYRQDPGLGLRLIYFSYDVKMKEKGDIPEGYSVSREKKERFSLILESASTNQTSMYLCASSLTSGSTGELFFGEGSRLTVL.